The clone carrying this TCR beta chain showed up just once. The source of the sample is a study of CD8+CD57+ T cells in acquired aplastic anemia. V dropped 4 bases and J dropped 7 bases, with 5 bases sitting between them. CDR1 is DFQATT and CDR2 is SNEGSKA in the germline V gene (reference sequence). The CDR3 extends over 10 amino acids. TCR beta VDJ and CDR3 profiling used genomic DNA as template. From the reads, TCRdb called clonotypes with MiXCR, one entry per CDR3 protein. The sample shows 80,000 to 100,000 distinct CDR3 sequences, 55% to 80% of them seen only once. Patients sequenced had flow cytometry evidence of CD8+CD57+ cell expansion.

This sequence originates from a human donor with aplastic anemia. V gene TRBV20-1 combines with J gene TRBJ2-1, with no clear D. The material sequenced was sorted CD4+, CD8+, or CD8+CD57+ T cells (not recorded which) from PBMCs. CDR3 region: CSAMGNEQFF. The CDR3 bases are TGCAGTGCTATGGGGAATGAGCAGTTCTTC.